This passage covers 18 T cell receptor beta chains from one sample sequenced in a study of CD8+ T cells in alopecia areata. In each case, RNA was isolated and then reverse transcribed into cDNA as the sequencing template. The table came from immunoSEQ multiplex PCR; TCRdb's copy has only in-frame clones and leaves some out. The sample gives about 97,000 clones, about 40% of which show up once; approximately 1.5% is in the top ten. The material sequenced was CD4+ T cells sorted from blood. These receptors were obtained from a human donor with alopecia areata.

V usage is TRBV18 and J usage is TRBJ2-6; 10 bases agree with TRBD2. CDR1 and CDR2 from the germline V gene are KGHSH and LQKENI. V lost 3 bases, J lost 2 bases, and 4 bases stayed unmatched. CDR3 length: 17 residues. CDR3 amino acids: CASSPVAGGAGANVLTF. In DNA, the CDR3 is TGTGCCAGCTCACCGGTAGCGGGAGGAGCTGGGGCCAACGTCCTGACTTTC.

In nucleotides, the CDR3 is TGTGCCAGCCGAGAAATAGAGACCCAGTACTTC. Translated: CASREIETQYF. The V and J genes are TRBV2 and TRBJ2-5, with D unclear. Germline V CDR1 and CDR2: SNHLY, FYNNEI. CDR3 length: 11 amino acids. Trimming took 8 bases from V and 4 from J, leaving 8 bases between them.

This clone was picked up a small number of times. The rearrangement joins TRBV7-2 to TRBJ2-3, with D perhaps matching TRBD2 (5 bases). V lost 0 bases, J lost 5 bases, and 12 bases lay in between. Germline CDR1 reads SGHTA; CDR2 reads FQGNSA. The CDR3 extends over 15 amino acids. The CDR3 loop is CASSLAELAGDTQYF. The CDR3 nucleotides are TGTGCCAGCAGCTTAGCGGAACTCGCGGGAGATACGCAGTATTTT.

This sequence joins TRBV15 and TRBJ2-7; D gene uncertain. Germline assignment: CDR1 LNHNV and CDR2 YYDKDF (reference sequence). V was cut by 1 base and J by 1 base, with 11 bases left in between. The CDR3 sequence is 15 residues long. The CDR3 region is CATSRGGENSYEQYF. CDR3 DNA sequence: TGTGCCACCAGCAGAGGTGGGGAAAATTCCTACGAGCAGTACTTC.

V and J are TRBV11-2 and TRBJ2-2, with TRBD1 matching over 9 bases. The CDR3 runs to 14 residues. The V and J ends lost 6 bases and 5 bases, in that order; junction bases with no gene match: 4. CDR1 is SGHAT, CDR2 FQNNGV, per germline. Written as DNA, the CDR3 is TGTGCCAGCAGGGGACAGGGAGTGACCGGGGAGCTGTTTTTT. Translated, it gives CASRGQGVTGELFF.

The genes are TRBV19 and TRBJ2-1, with D unclear. Germline lookup yields CDR1 LNHDA and CDR2 SQIVND (reference sequence). Trimming removed 6 bases at V and 9 bases at J, with 18 bases between. The CDR3 spans 14 residues. CDR3 amino acids: CASRRSPSPGEQFF. CDR3 nucleotide sequence: TGTGCCAGTAGGCGATCACCGTCCCCGGGTGAGCAGTTCTTC.

The rearrangement uses TRBV5-1 and TRBJ2-1; 9 bases line up with TRBD2. V lost 0 bases, J lost 6 bases, and 7 bases stayed unmatched. The CDR3 consists of 16 residues. The germline gives CDR1 SGHRS, CDR2 YFSETQ. DNA for the CDR3: TGCGCCAGCAGCTTGGCAATGGTAGCGGGGGTCAATGAGCAGTTCTTC. This gives the protein CASSLAMVAGVNEQFF.

This clone was detected only a few times. The chain is built from TRBV6-6 and TRBJ1-2; D may be TRBD1 (6 bases). V gave up 5 bases and J gave up 4 bases, with 8 bases separating them. This CDR3 is built from 12 residues. Looked up from germline, CDR1 is MNHNY and CDR2 is SVGAGI (reference sequence). As DNA, the CDR3 is TGTGCCAGCAGTGCGGACAGCTATGGCTACACCTTC. Translating gives CASSADSYGYTF.

This clone was seen only a few times. The genes are TRBV29-1 and TRBJ2-7; 9 nucleotides agree with TRBD2. V was pared by 4 bases and J by 9 bases, with 19 bases of the junction left unmatched. The germline V gene has CDR1 SQVTM and CDR2 ANQGSEA. The CDR3 has 16 amino acids. CDR3: CSVAGVSLREGLGQYF. CDR3 nucleotides: TGCAGCGTTGCCGGAGTCAGTCTGCGGGAGGGCCTTGGGCAGTACTTC.

The chain is built from TRBV30 and TRBJ1-5, with D possibly matching TRBD1 (5 bases). Trimming stripped 2 bases from V and 3 bases from J, with 14 bases between. Germline assignment: CDR1 GTSNPN and CDR2 SVGIG (reference sequence). This CDR3 has 15 amino acids. The DNA of the CDR3 is TGTGCCTGGAGTCCGTTCTCAGGGTACAATCAGCCCCAGCATTTT. Translated: CAWSPFSGYNQPQHF.

The genes are TRBV18 and TRBJ2-4, with 7 bases that match TRBD1. The germline V gene encodes CDR1 KGHSH and CDR2 LQKENI. The V gene end was trimmed by 4 bases and the J gene end by 8 bases; junction bases not matched to a gene: 2. The length of the CDR3 is 12 residues. CDR3 sequence reads: CASSRDRDIQYF. CDR3 sequence (DNA): TGTGCCAGCTCACGAGACAGGGACATTCAGTACTTC.

The chain links TRBV30 to TRBJ2-3, with no clear D. Germline lookup yields CDR1 GTSNPN and CDR2 SVGIG (reference sequence). V was trimmed by 0 bases and J by 0 bases, leaving 7 bases between them. The CDR3 extends over 14 amino acids. Here the CDR3 DNA reads TGTGCCTGGAGTGTAGCCTTGAGCACAGATACGCAGTATTTT. Translated: CAWSVALSTDTQYF.

A few counts support this clone. The chain carries TRBV7-2 and TRBJ2-3, with 10 bases aligning to TRBD2. CDR3 length equals 17 residues. Trimming at V came to 0 bases and at J to 6 bases, leaving 9 bases not matched to a gene. Germline CDR1 is SGHTA and CDR2 is FQGNSA. The chain's CDR3 is CASSLASSGGARDTQYF. The CDR3 bases are TGTGCCAGCAGCTTAGCCTCTAGCGGGGGCGCGCGGGATACGCAGTATTTT.

V gene TRBV30 combines with J gene TRBJ2-7, with a possible D match to TRBD1 (6 bases). The germline V and J ends were trimmed by 4 bases and 7 bases, with 17 bases remaining between them. CDR1 and CDR2 (germline): GTSNPN, SVGIG (reference sequence). The CDR3 contains 13 residues. The CDR3 spells CAWIGAAQGEQYF. The CDR3 DNA reads as TGTGCCTGGATCGGAGCAGCCCAGGGGGAGCAGTACTTC.

The chain links TRBV27 to TRBJ2-7, with D possibly being TRBD2 (5 bases). Germline assignment: CDR1 MNHEY and CDR2 SMNVEV (reference sequence). This CDR3 is built from 13 residues. V lost 5 bases, J lost 2 bases, and 10 bases lay in between. In DNA, the CDR3 is TGTGCCAGCAGTCCACAAGCGGCCTACGAGCAGTACTTC. Its translation: CASSPQAAYEQYF.

As for this clone: A junction end diverges from the germline sequence, so it may reflect a read error. The chain carries TRBV5-1 and TRBJ2-1; weak D call: TRBD2 (5 bases). CDR3 length equals 12 residues. CDR1 is SGHRS and CDR2 is YFSETQ in the germline V gene. CDR3 region: CASSPSSSGYLF. CDR3 DNA: TGCGCCAGCAGCCCCTCTAGCTCCGGCTATCTCTTC.

The sample holds a few counts of this clone. J is TRBJ2-5 and V is TRBV4-3; D is ambiguous. There are 13 residues in the CDR3. V lost 4 bases to trimming and J lost 2 bases, with 8 bases between them. Germline CDR1 is LGHNA and CDR2 is YSLEER. Here the CDR3 reads CASSLGPQETQYF. The CDR3 nucleotides read TGCGCCAGCAGCCTTGGCCCTCAAGAGACCCAGTACTTC.

With respect to this clone: A junction end diverges from the germline sequence, so it may reflect a read error. The chain combines TRBV25-1 with TRBJ2-1; 9 nucleotides match TRBD1. This CDR3 comprises 13 residues. From germline, CDR1 is MGHDK and CDR2 SYGVNS. The CDR3 region is CASSEQGQGGVVF. CDR3 nucleotides: TGTGCCAGCAGTGAACAGGGACAGGGTGGTGTGGTCTTC.